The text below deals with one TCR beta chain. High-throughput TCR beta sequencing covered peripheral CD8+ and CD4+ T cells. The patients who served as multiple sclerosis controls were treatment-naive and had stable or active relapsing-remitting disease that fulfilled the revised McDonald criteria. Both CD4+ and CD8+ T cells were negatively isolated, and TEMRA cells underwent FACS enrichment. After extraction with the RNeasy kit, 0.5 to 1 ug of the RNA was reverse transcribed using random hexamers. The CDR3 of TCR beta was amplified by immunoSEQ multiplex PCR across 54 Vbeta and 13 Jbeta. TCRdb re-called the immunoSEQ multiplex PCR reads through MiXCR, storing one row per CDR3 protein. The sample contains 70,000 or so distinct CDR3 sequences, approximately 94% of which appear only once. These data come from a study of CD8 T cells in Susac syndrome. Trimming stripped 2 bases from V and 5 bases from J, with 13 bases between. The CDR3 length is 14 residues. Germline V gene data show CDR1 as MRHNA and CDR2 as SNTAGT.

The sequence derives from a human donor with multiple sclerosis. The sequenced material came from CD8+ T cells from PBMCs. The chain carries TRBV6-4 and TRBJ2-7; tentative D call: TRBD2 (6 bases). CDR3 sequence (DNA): TGTGCCAGCAGTGACCGGGACTGCACCCACGAGCAGTACTTC. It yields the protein CASSDRDCTHEQYF.